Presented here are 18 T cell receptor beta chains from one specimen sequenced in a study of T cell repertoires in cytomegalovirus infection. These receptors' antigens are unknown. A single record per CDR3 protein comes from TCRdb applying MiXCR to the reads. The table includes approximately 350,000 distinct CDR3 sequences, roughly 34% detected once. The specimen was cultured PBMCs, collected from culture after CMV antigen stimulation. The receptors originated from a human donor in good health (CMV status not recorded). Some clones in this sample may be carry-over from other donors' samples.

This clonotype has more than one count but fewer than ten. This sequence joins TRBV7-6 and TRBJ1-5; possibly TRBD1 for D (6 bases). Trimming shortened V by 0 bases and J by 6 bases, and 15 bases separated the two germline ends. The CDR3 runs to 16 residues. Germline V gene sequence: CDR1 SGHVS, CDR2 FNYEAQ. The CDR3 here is CASSLAAAGVVQPQHF. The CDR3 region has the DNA TGTGCCAGCAGCTTAGCGGCGGCAGGGGTTGTTCAGCCCCAGCATTTT.

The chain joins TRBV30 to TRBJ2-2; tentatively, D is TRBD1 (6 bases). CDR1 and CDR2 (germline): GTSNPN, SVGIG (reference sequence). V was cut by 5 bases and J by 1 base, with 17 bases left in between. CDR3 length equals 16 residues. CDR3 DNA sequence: TGTGCCTGGGGGAACAGGGAAGACTTGAACACCGGGGAGCTGTTTTTT. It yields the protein CAWGNREDLNTGELFF.

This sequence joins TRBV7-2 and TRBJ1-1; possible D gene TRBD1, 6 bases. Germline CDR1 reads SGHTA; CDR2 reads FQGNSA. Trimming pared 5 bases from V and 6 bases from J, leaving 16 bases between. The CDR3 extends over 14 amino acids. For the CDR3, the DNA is TGTGCCAGCAGCCTTCAGGGGCTTTTGCCTGAAGCTTTCTTT. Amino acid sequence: CASSLQGLLPEAFF. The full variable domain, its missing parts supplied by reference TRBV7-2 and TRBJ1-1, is GAGVSQSPSNKVTEKGKDVELRCDPISGHTALYWYRQSLGQGLEFLIYFQGNSAPDKSGLPSDRFSAERTGGSVSTLTIQRTQQEDSAVYLCASSLQGLLPEAFFGQGTRLTVV.

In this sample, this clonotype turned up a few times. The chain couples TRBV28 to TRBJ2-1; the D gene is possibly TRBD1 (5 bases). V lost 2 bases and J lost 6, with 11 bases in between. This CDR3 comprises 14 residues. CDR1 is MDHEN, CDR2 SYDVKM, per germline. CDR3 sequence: CASSLGQGFNEQFF. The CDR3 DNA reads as TGTGCCAGCAGTTTAGGTCAGGGTTTCAATGAGCAGTTCTTC.

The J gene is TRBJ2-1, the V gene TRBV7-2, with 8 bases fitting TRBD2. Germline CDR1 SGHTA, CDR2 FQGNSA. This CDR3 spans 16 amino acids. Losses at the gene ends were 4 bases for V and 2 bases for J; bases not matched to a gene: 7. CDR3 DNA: TGTGCCAGCAGCTCACAAGCGGGAGTGCCCTACAATGAGCAGTTCTTC. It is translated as CASSSQAGVPYNEQFF.

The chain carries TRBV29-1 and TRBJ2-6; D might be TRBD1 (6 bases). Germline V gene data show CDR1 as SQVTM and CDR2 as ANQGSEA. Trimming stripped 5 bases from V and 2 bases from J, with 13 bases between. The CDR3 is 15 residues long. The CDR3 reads CSVQAAGAGANVLTF. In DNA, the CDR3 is TGCAGCGTTCAAGCTGCAGGGGCTGGGGCCAACGTCCTGACTTTC.

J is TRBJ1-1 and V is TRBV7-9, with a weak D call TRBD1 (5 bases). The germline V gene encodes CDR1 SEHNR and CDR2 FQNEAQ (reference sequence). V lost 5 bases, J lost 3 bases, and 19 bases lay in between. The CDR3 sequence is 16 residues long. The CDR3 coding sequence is TGTGCCAGCAGCGCGGGGCCGAGCATCCTGGACACTGAAGCTTTCTTT. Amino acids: CASSAGPSILDTEAFF.

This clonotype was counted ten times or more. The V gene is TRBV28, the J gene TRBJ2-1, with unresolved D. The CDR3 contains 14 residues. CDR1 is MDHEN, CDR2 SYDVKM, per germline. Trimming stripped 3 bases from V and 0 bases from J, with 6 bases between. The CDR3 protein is CASSLTSSYNEQFF. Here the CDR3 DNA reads TGTGCCAGCAGTTTGACATCCTCCTACAATGAGCAGTTCTTC.

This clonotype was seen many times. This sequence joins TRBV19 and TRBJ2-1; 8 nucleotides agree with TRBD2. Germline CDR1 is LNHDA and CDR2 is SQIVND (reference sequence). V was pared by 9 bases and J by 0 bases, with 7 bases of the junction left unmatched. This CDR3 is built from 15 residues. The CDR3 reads CASSSSGSSYNEQFF. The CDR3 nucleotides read TGTGCCAGCAGCTCCAGCGGGAGCTCCTACAATGAGCAGTTCTTC. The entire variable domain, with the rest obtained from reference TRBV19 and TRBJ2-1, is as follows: DGGITQSPKYLFRKEGQNVTLSCEQNLNHDAMYWYRQDPGQGLRLIYYSQIVNDFQKGDIAEGYSVSREKKESFPLTVTSAQKNPTAFYLCASSSSGSSYNEQFFGPGTRLTVL.

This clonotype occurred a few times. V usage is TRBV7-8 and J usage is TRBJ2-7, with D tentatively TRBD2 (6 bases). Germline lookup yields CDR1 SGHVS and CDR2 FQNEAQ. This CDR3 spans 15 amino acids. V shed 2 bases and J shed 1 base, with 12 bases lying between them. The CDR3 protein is CASSLLRGSSYEQYF. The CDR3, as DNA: TGTGCCAGCAGCTTACTGCGGGGATCGTCCTACGAGCAGTACTTC.

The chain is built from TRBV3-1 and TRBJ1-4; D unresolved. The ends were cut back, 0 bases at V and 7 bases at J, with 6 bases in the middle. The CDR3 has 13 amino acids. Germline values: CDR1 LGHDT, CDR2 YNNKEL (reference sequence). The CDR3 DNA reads TGTGCCAGCAGCCAAGATCGGGCTGAAAAACTGTTTTTT. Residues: CASSQDRAEKLFF.

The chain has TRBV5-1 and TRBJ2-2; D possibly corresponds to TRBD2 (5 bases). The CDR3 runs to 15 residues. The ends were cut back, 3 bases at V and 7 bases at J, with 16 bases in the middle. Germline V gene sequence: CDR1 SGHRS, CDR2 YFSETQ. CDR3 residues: CASSSRGSGSGELFF. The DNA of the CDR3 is TGCGCCAGCAGCTCACGCGGGTCGGGTAGCGGGGAGCTGTTTTTT.

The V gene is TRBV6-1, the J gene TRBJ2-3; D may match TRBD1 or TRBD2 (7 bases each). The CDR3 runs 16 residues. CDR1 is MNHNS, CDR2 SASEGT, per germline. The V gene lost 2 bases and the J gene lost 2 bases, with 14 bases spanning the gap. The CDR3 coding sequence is TGTGCCAGCAGTGAACGGCCAGGGGGGGACACAGATACGCAGTATTTT. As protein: CASSERPGGDTDTQYF.

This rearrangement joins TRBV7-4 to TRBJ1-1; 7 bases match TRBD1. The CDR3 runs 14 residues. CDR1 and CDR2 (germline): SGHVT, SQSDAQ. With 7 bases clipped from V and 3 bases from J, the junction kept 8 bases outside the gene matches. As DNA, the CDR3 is TGTGCCAGCACGGTCGGGACAGACTACACTGAAGCTTTCTTT. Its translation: CASTVGTDYTEAFF.

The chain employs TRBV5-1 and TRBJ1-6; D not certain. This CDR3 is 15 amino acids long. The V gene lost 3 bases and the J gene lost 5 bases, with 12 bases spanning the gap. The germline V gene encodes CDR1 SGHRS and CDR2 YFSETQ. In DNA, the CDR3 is TGCGCCAGCAGCTCTGAAGGGCCCAATAATTCACCCCTCCACTTT. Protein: CASSSEGPNNSPLHF.

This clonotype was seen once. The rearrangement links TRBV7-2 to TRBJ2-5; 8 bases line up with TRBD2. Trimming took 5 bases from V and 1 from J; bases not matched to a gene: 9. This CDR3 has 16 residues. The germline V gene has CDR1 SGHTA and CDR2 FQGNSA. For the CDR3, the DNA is TGTGCCAGCAGCGCACCGGGACTAGAGACCCAAGAGACCCAGTACTTC. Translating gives CASSAPGLETQETQYF. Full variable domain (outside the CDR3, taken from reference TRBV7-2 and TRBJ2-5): GAGVSQSPSNKVTEKGKDVELRCDPISGHTALYWYRQSLGQGLEFLIYFQGNSAPDKSGLPSDRFSAERTGGSVSTLTIQRTQQEDSAVYLCASSAPGLETQETQYFGPGTRLLVL.

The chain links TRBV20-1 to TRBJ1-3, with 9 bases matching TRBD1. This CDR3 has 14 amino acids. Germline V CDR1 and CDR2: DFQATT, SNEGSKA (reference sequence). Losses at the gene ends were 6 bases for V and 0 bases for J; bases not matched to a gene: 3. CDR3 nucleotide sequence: TGCAGTGCCAAGACAGGGGGCTCTGGAAACACCATATATTTT. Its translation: CSAKTGGSGNTIYF.

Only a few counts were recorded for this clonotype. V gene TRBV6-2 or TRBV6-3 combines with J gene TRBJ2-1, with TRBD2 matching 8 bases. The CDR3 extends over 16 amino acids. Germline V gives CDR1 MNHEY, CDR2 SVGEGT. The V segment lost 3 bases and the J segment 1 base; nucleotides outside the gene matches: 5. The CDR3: CASSYPGGGSYNEQFF. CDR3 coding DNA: TGTGCCAGCAGTTATCCGGGCGGGGGGTCCTACAATGAGCAGTTCTTC.